The next 4 T cell receptor beta chains were all read from a single sample in a study of blood T cells in healthy people across ages. For the second PCR, which ran for roughly 6 to 12 cycles, a sample-barcoded 5' primer and a J-beta primer mix were used. MiXCR was run by TCRdb on the 5' RACE reads, yielding one entry per CDR3 protein. Among hundreds of thousands of distinct CDR3 sequences listed, roughly 50% were seen once. Sequenced material: blood. The receptor source for this set is a man aged 35-49 years in good health.

The J gene is TRBJ2-5, the V gene TRBV7-2, with 8 bases fitting TRBD1. The DNA end favors TRBJ2-7, so the J call may be wrong. Germline V lookup: CDR1 SGHTA, CDR2 FQGNSA. This CDR3 is 14 amino acids long. The CDR3 sequence is CASSPAQGAFEQYF. The CDR3 bases are TGTGCCAGCAGCCCTGCTCAGGGGGCCTTCGAGCAGTACTTC.

The chain recombines TRBV5-6 with TRBJ2-1; TRBD1 matches 10 bases. This CDR3 contains 15 residues. Trimming removed 3 bases from V and 4 bases from J; junction bases left unmatched: 4. Germline CDR1 is SGHDT and CDR2 is YYEEEE. The CDR3 here is CASSSGTGDYNEQFF. CDR3 in DNA: TGTGCCAGCAGCTCCGGGACAGGGGATTACAATGAGCAGTTCTTC.

The J gene is TRBJ2-5, the V gene TRBV20-1, with D possibly TRBD1 on 6 matching bases. The end of the DNA aligns better with TRBJ2-7, so the J call may be wrong. Germline CDR1 reads DFQATT; CDR2 reads SNEGSKA (reference sequence). This CDR3 is built from 11 residues. The CDR3, as DNA: TGCAGTGCTACTACAGGGTTCGAGCAGTACTTC. It encodes CSATTGFEQYF.

The gene calls are TRBV6-1 and TRBJ2-1; possible D gene TRBD1, 5 bases. Trimming removed 2 bases at V and 12 bases at J, with 14 bases between. Germline CDR1 and CDR2: MNHNS and SASEGT. The CDR3 loop spans 13 amino acids. CDR3 in amino acids: CASSEIGASGQFF. As DNA, the CDR3 is TGTGCCAGCAGTGAAATTGGGGCTTCGGGGCAGTTCTTC.